These 4 T cell receptor beta chains were sequenced from one sample in a study of T cells in localized non-small cell lung cancer. Sequencing was performed with immunoSEQ multiplex PCR; in TCRdb, only in-frame clones are kept and a portion is missing. This table has around 54,000 clones, roughly 88% appearing once. The input for sequencing was peripheral blood, taken before any cancer treatment. The receptor source for this set is a male donor older than 55 with stage III squamous cell lung carcinoma.

This clone has a handful of counts. CDR3 sequence (DNA): TGTGCCAGCAGCTTAGGGGGTGGGCCTGAAGCTTTCTTT. This codes for CASSLGGGPEAFF. This chain connects TRBV7-8 to TRBJ1-1; D unresolved. The V and J ends lost 1 base and 6 bases respectively, with 9 bases between them. The CDR3 runs to 13 residues. CDR1 SGHVS and CDR2 FQNEAQ come from the germline V gene.

This CDR3 is CASSPRETQYF. As DNA, the CDR3 is TGTGCCAGCAGCCCGAGAGAGACCCAGTACTTC. The chain carries TRBV7-2 and TRBJ2-5; D call uncertain. CDR3 length: 11 amino acids. CDR1 SGHTA and CDR2 FQGNSA come from the germline V gene. Trimming pared 5 bases from V and 4 bases from J, leaving 5 bases between. The full variable domain, completed using reference TRBV7-2 and TRBJ2-5, is GAGVSQSPSNKVTEKGKDVELRCDPISGHTALYWYRQSLGQGLEFLIYFQGNSAPDKSGLPSDRFSAERTGGSVSTLTIQRTQQEDSAVYLCASSPRETQYFGPGTRLLVL.

The gene calls are TRBV9 and TRBJ1-5; a weak D match, TRBD1 (5 bases). Trimming left V 0 bases short and J 9 bases short, with 13 bases between. This CDR3 has 14 residues. The germline CDR1 and CDR2 sequences are SGDLS and YYNGEE. CDR3 sequence (DNA): TGTGCCAGCAGCGTAGAGGGACGGAGCGGGCCCCAGCATTTT. The encoded protein is CASSVEGRSGPQHF. Full variable domain (rest looked up from reference TRBV9 and TRBJ1-5): DSGVTQTPKHLITATGQRVTLRCSPRSGDLSVYWYQQSLDQGLQFLIQYYNGEERAKGNILERFSAQQFPDLHSELNLSSLELGDSALYFCASSVEGRSGPQHFGDGTRLSIL.

The CDR3 nucleotides read TGTGCCAGCAGTTCCACTGAGCGGGCCGAGCAGTACTTC. It is translated as CASSSTERAEQYF. The chain is built from TRBV5-4 and TRBJ2-7; TRBD2 is a possible D gene (6 bases). This CDR3 comprises 13 residues. V was shortened by 5 bases and J by 6 bases, with 15 bases between the two germline ends. CDR1 is SGHNT and CDR2 is YYREEE in the germline V gene (reference sequence).